This T cell receptor beta chain derives from a study of persistence of HIV-infected CD4 T cells. With respect to this clone: Its antigen remains unidentified.

The germline V gene encodes CDR1 MNHEY and CDR2 SVGAGI. Trimming removed 4 bases from V and 1 base from J, with 5 bases in between. The CDR3 has 14 residues. Sequencing used immunoSEQ version 4 in survey mode. Assay used: immunoSEQ multiplex PCR; TCRdb lists only in-frame clones, some missing. Among 10,000 to 15,000 clones listed, roughly 71% were seen once. Stimulation used around 10 ug/mL lysate from CMV-infected fibroblasts. Responding CD4+ T cells were sorted by upregulation of both CD40 ligand and CD69. CD4+ T cell counts exceeded 400 cells/uL; CMV serology was positive. Sample: CD4+ T cells sorted from PBMCs after roughly 18-hour stimulation, taken from a patient who received antiretroviral therapy. This TCR was recovered from an adult man with HIV who was CMV-seropositive. The chain joins TRBV6-5 to TRBJ2-6; D is unclear. The CDR3 nucleotides are TGTGCCAGCAGTTCTACGTCTGGGGCCAACGTCCTGACTTTC. Translating it yields CASSSTSGANVLTF.